These 22 T cell receptor delta chains were sequenced from one sample in a study of gamma-delta T cells after stem cell transplantation. TCRdb re-called the RT-PCR reads through CATT. The sample consists of about 1,100 delta-chain clones, around 16% of them appearing once. Sequencing input: gamma-delta T cells. These receptor sequences come from a human donor. It is not recorded whose cells these are; they may come from a transplant donor.

This clone was recorded a few times. With a far larger clone one base away, a read error is the likely cause. Other DNA sequences in the sample encode the same CDR3. The rearrangement uses TRDV2 and TRDJ1; TRDD3 agrees at 9 bases. The CDR3 sequence is 17 residues long. Germline V gene data show CDR1 as GEAIGNYY and CDR2 as EKD. V lost 2 bases and J lost 4; bases outside the gene matches: 13. In nucleotides, the CDR3 is TGTGCCTGTGACAGGCTTCCTGTACTGGGGGAGGACGATAAACTCATCTTT. Protein: CACDRLPVLGEDDKLIF.

A word on this clone: TCRdb's protein for this DNA is that of a much larger clone and differs from the translation at residue 6, likely a read error; the protein shown is the DNA translation. V and J are TRDV2 and TRDJ1, with D hard to call. The CDR3 contains 16 residues. Trimming shortened V by 2 bases and J by 0 bases, and 15 bases separated the two germline ends. Germline CDR1 GEAIGNYY, CDR2 EKD. CDR3 amino acids: CACDRIGPSYTDKLIF. CDR3 nucleotide sequence: TGTGCCTGTGACAGGATCGGGCCCTCGTACACCGATAAACTCATCTTT.

This clone was counted a few times. TCRdb's protein, taken from a much larger clone, differs from this DNA's translation at residue 9, likely owing to a read error; the protein displayed comes from the DNA. The chain carries TRDV2 and TRDJ1, with D possibly matching TRDD3 (6 bases). Between the trimmed V and J ends, which lost 0 bases and 1 base, there was a span of 14 bases. The V gene's germline CDR1 is GEAIGNYY and CDR2 EKD. This CDR3 region has 16 residues. CDR3 bases: TGTGCCTGTGACACCGCCGATACGCAGGGCACCGATAAACTCATCTTT. Encoded protein: CACDTADTQGTDKLIF.

This clone has just a few counts. The chain joins TRDV2 to TRDJ1; 11 bases agree with TRDD3. V was pared by 2 bases and J by 0 bases, with 19 bases of the junction left unmatched. Germline CDR1 and CDR2: GEAIGNYY and EKD. This CDR3 contains 21 residues. The CDR3 DNA reads TGTGCCTGTGACAGCGTACTGGGGGATAGGCCCACAGGCCCGTACACCGATAAACTCATCTTT. This codes for CACDSVLGDRPTGPYTDKLIF.

A remark on this clone: A far larger clone is off by one base, so a read error is likely. Other DNA sequences in this specimen translate into the identical CDR3. This chain joins TRDV2 and TRDJ1, with 11 bases identical to TRDD3. The J segment lost 5 bases and the V segment lost 3 bases, leaving 22 bases of the junction unmatched. Germline loops: CDR1 GEAIGNYY, CDR2 EKD. This CDR3 spans 20 amino acids. CDR3 sequence reads: CACDLMSAGLGDTSTDKLIF. The CDR3 nucleotides are TGTGCCTGTGACTTGATGTCGGCGGGGCTGGGGGATACATCCACAGATAAACTCATCTTT.

This clone was seen only a few times. A far larger clone is one base from this, pointing to a likely read error. The chain combines TRDV2 with TRDJ1; TRDD3 aligns across 9 bases. The ends lost 2 bases at V and 5 bases at J; junction bases unmatched: 14. The CDR3 totals 17 residues. CDR1 is GEAIGNYY and CDR2 is EKD in the germline V gene. The CDR3 sequence is CACDRLPVLGEEDKLIF. As DNA, the CDR3 is TGTGCCTGTGACAGGCTCCCTGTACTGGGGGAGGAAGATAAACTCATCTTT.

About this clone: It is likely a read error: a sequence one base away is far more abundant. The sample has other DNA sequences that encode this CDR3 too. The CDR3 bases are TGTGCCTGTGACACCGTTGGGGGGACCTTGGGCGATAAACTCATCTTT. It codes for CACDTVGGTLGDKLIF. The gene calls are TRDV2 and TRDJ1, with D possibly being TRDD3 (6 bases). The V end was cut by 0 bases, the J end by 4 bases, with 17 bases between. Germline V gives CDR1 GEAIGNYY, CDR2 EKD. CDR3 length equals 16 residues.

The chain carries TRDV2 and TRDJ1; 12 bases match TRDD3. The V segment lost 2 bases and the J segment 1 base; nucleotides outside the gene matches: 16. Germline V lookup: CDR1 GEAIGNYY, CDR2 EKD. This CDR3 comprises 20 residues. The CDR3 spells CACDSVLGDTRERSTDKLIF. CDR3 sequence (DNA): TGTGCCTGTGACAGCGTACTGGGGGATACAAGGGAGCGAAGCACCGATAAACTCATCTTT.

By sample share, this clone is large. Within the sample, other DNA sequences also encode this same CDR3. CDR3 sequence reads: CACDTAARTGRSTDKLIF. The CDR3 nucleotides are TGTGCCTGTGACACCGCGGCCCGTACTGGAAGGAGCACCGATAAACTCATCTTT. This chain joins TRDV2 and TRDJ1, with D possibly matching TRDD3 (5 bases). This CDR3 is 18 amino acids long. The germline V gene has CDR1 GEAIGNYY and CDR2 EKD. Trimming pared 0 bases from V and 1 base from J, leaving 20 bases between.

This chain uses TRDV2 with TRDJ1; 11 nucleotides line up with TRDD3. CDR1 and CDR2 (germline): GEAIGNYY, EKD. The V segment lost 1 base and the J segment 0 bases; nucleotides outside the gene matches: 3. This CDR3 has 16 residues. CDR3 nucleotides: TGTGCCTGTGACACACTGGGGGATAATTACACCGATAAACTCATCTTT. The encoded protein is CACDTLGDNYTDKLIF.

This clone has only a few counts. Only one base separates this from a far larger clonotype, so it likely reflects a read error. The identical CDR3 is also encoded by other nucleotide sequences in the sample. The V and J genes are TRDV2 and TRDJ1, with 9 nucleotides matching TRDD3. The germline V gene encodes CDR1 GEAIGNYY and CDR2 EKD. This CDR3 is built from 19 residues. V trimming: 4 bases; J trimming: 0 bases; junction bases outside the gene matches: 17. The CDR3 protein is CACEILTRRGYEDTDKLIF. As DNA, the CDR3 is TGTGCCTGTGAAATTCTTACGAGGAGGGGATACGAGGACACCGATAAACTCATCTTT.

This clone turned up a few times. A far more abundant clone sits one base away, making this likely a read error. The CDR3 is CACDVILGDRPTGPYTDKLIF. The DNA for the CDR3 is TGTGCCTGTGACGTCATACTGGGGGATAGGCCCACAGGCCCGTACACCGATAAACTCATCTTT. This chain uses TRDV2 with TRDJ1, with 11 bases that match TRDD3. Germline V CDR1 and CDR2: GEAIGNYY, EKD. This CDR3 spans 21 amino acids. Trimming cost V 3 bases and J 0 bases; bases outside gene matches: 20.

Points on this clone: It is likely a read error: a sequence one base away is far more abundant. The sample carries other DNA sequences with the same CDR3. V is TRDV2 and J is TRDJ1; no firm D call. Germline CDR1 reads GEAIGNYY; CDR2 reads EKD. This CDR3 is built from 15 residues. V lost 0 bases and J lost 5, with 15 bases in between. CDR3 loop: CACDTLDGGQDKLIF. In DNA form, the CDR3 reads TGTGCCTGTGACACCCTGGATGGTGGACAAGATAAACTCATCTTT.

Details on this clone: The protein held in TCRdb is that of a much larger clone and does not match this DNA's translation at residue 8, likely because of a read error; the protein shown is translated from the DNA. The rearrangement uses TRDV2 and TRDJ1; 7 bases line up with TRDD3. The V segment lost 2 bases and the J segment 0 bases; nucleotides outside the gene matches: 11. The V gene's germline CDR1 is GEAIGNYY and CDR2 EKD. The CDR3 extends over 17 amino acids. CDR3 loop: CACDKLGNTRYTDKLIF. In nucleotides, the CDR3 is TGTGCCTGTGACAAACTGGGGAATACCCGGTACACCGATAAACTCATCTTT.

The rearrangement links TRDV2 to TRDJ1, with 12 nucleotides matching TRDD3. Germline CDR1 reads GEAIGNYY; CDR2 reads EKD. CDR3 length equals 21 residues. V lost 3 bases, J lost 3 bases, and 22 bases stayed unmatched. CDR3 amino acids: CACDLMSAGLGDTRKSDKLIF. CDR3 nucleotides: TGTGCCTGTGACTTGATGTCGGCGGGGCTGGGGGATACGCGGAAGTCCGATAAACTCATCTTT.

By share, this clone counts as large. At the DNA level, this CDR3 is encoded by other sequences in the same sample as well. The CDR3 is CACDSVLGDPYLPTDKLIF. The CDR3 bases are TGTGCCTGTGACAGCGTACTGGGGGACCCGTACCTTCCGACCGATAAACTCATCTTT. V gene TRDV2 combines with J gene TRDJ1; TRDD3 aligns across 9 bases. The germline V gene has CDR1 GEAIGNYY and CDR2 EKD. With V trimmed by 2 bases and J by 2 bases, 17 bases remained unmatched. The CDR3 length is 19 residues.

Within the sample, this clone is large. The rearrangement joins TRDV2 to TRDJ1, with 10 bases fitting TRDD3. Trimming at V came to 0 bases and at J to 0 bases, leaving 15 bases not matched to a gene. The germline V gene encodes CDR1 GEAIGNYY and CDR2 EKD. The CDR3 spans 20 residues. CDR3 DNA: TGTGCCTGTGACACCGTCGTTGGGGGGATACGCAAACGCCACACCGATAAACTCATCTTT. This sequence encodes CACDTVVGGIRKRHTDKLIF.

About this clone: A far larger clone is just one base off, so this is likely a read error. The sample has other DNA sequences that encode this CDR3 too. This chain joins TRDV2 and TRDJ1; D might be TRDD3 (5 bases). The CDR3 spans 17 residues. Germline V gene data show CDR1 as GEAIGNYY and CDR2 as EKD. CDR3 coding DNA: TGTGCCTGTGACCGCCTGGACCAGGGATTCAACACCGATAAACTCATCTTC. Protein sequence: CACDRLDQGFNTDKLIF.

This clone was picked up a small number of times. A far larger clone is one base from this, pointing to a likely read error. This specimen includes other DNA sequences encoding the same CDR3. The J gene is TRDJ1, the V gene TRDV2; TRDD3 matches 9 bases. The length of the CDR3 is 19 residues. Germline loops: CDR1 GEAIGNYY, CDR2 EKD. With 2 bases clipped from V and 2 bases from J, the junction kept 17 bases outside the gene matches. The DNA for the CDR3 is TGTGCCTGTGACAGCGTACTGGGGGACCCATACCTTCCGACCGATAAACTCATCTTT. Protein product: CACDSVLGDPYLPTDKLIF.

About this clone itself: A far larger clone is just one base off, so this is likely a read error. J is TRDJ3 and V is TRDV2; 7 bases fit TRDD3. Germline V gene sequence: CDR1 GEAIGNYY, CDR2 EKD. Trimming took 0 bases from V and 0 from J; bases not matched to a gene: 13. This CDR3 region has 21 residues. CDR3 loop: CACDTAPLGYPSSWDTRQMFF. CDR3 in DNA: TGTGCCTGTGACACCGCCCCACTGGGGTATCCGAGCTCCTGGGACACCCGACAGATGTTTTTC.

This clone is labeled medium-sized. The genes are TRDV2 and TRDJ1; TRDD3 matches at 10 bases. This CDR3 has 19 residues. Germline V lookup: CDR1 GEAIGNYY, CDR2 EKD. V lost 1 base and J lost 4; bases outside the gene matches: 17. The DNA of the CDR3 is TGTGCCTGTGACACAATGGAGGTACTGGGGGATGTTAAGAACGATAAACTCATCTTT. Translated, it gives CACDTMEVLGDVKNDKLIF.

This clone has only a few counts. TCRdb records a much larger clone's protein for this DNA, with a difference at residue 4 that likely arises from a read error; the protein given is the translation of the DNA. The chain carries TRDV2 and TRDJ1; the match to TRDD3 covers 13 bases. V was clipped by 5 bases and J by 1 base; unmatched bases: 15. The CDR3 contains 19 residues. CDR1 is GEAIGNYY and CDR2 is EKD in the germline V gene. CDR3 bases: TGTGCCTGTGCCTCCGTACTGGGGGATACGCTGGTTACCACCGATAAACTCATCTTT. This encodes CACASVLGDTLVTTDKLIF.